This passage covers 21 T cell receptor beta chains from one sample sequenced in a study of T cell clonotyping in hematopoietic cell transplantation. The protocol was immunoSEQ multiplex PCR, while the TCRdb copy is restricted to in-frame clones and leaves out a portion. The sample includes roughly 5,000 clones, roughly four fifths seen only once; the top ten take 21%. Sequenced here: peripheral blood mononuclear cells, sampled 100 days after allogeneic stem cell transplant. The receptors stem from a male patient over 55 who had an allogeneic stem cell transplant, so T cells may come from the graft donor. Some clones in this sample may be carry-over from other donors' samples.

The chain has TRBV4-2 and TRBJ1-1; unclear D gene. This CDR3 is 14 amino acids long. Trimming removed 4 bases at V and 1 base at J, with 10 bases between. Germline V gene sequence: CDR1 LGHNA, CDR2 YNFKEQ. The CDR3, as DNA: TGTGCCAGCAGCCGAATAGAGACGAACACTGAAGCTTTCTTT. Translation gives CASSRIETNTEAFF.

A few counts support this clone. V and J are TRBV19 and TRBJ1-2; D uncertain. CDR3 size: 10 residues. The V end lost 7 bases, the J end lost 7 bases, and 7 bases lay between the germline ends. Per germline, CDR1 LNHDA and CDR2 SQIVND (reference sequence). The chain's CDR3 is CASKGGGYTF. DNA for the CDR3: TGTGCCAGTAAGGGTGGTGGCTACACCTTC.

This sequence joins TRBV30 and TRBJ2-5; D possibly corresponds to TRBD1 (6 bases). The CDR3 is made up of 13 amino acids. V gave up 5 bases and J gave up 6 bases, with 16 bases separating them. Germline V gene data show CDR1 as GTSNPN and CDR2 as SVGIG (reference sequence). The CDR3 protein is CAWAGAQRKTQYF. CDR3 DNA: TGTGCCTGGGCAGGGGCCCAACGGAAGACCCAGTACTTC.

The chain's CDR3 is CASSKVERQGGDSYEQYF. DNA for the CDR3: TGTGCCAGCAGCAAAGTTGAGAGGCAGGGTGGCGATTCATACGAGCAGTACTTC. This chain connects TRBV21-1 to TRBJ2-7; the table's D gene call, TRBD1, was not cross checked with the DNA. TRBV21-1 is deemed a pseudogene. The CDR3 covers 18 residues.

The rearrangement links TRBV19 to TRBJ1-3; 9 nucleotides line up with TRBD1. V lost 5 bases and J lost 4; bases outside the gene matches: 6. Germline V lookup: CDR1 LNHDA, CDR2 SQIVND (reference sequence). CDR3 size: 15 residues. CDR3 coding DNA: TGTGCCAGTAGTCCGGGGACAGGGCCGGGAAACACCATATATTTT. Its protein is CASSPGTGPGNTIYF.

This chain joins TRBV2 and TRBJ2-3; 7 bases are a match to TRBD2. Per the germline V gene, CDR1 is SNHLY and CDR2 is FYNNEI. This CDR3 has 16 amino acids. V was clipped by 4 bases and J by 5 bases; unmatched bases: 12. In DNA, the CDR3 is TGTGCCAGCAGTGCCGAACTAGCGCAGGTGGAAGATACGCAGTATTTT. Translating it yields CASSAELAQVEDTQYF.

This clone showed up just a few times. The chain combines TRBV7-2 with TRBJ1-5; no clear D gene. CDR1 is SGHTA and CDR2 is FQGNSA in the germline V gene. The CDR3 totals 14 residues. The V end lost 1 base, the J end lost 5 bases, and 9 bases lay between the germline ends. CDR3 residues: CASSLEGFYQPQHF. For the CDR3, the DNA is TGTGCCAGCAGCTTAGAAGGGTTTTATCAGCCCCAGCATTTT.

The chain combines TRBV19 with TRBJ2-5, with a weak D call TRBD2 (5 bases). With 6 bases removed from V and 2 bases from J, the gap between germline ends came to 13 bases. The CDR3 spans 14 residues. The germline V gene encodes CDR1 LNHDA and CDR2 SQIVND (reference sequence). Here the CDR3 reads CASRGAGLQETQYF. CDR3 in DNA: TGTGCCAGTAGGGGCGCGGGCTTACAAGAGACCCAGTACTTC.

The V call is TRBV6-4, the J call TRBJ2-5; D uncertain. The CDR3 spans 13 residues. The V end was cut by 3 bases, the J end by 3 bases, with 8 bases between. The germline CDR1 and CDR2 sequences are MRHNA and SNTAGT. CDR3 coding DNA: TGTGCCAGCAGTGAGTCCGGAAAAGAGACCCAGTACTTC. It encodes CASSESGKETQYF.

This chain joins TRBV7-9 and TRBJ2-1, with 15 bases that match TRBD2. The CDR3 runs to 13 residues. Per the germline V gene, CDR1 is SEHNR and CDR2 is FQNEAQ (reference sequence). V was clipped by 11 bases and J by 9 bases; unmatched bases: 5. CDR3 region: CASGGLAGGEQFF. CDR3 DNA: TGTGCCTCTGGGGGACTAGCGGGAGGTGAGCAGTTCTTC.

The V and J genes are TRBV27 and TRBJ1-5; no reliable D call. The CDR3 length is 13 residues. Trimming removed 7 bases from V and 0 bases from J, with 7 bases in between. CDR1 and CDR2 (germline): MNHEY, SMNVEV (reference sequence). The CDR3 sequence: CASTGGSNQPQHF. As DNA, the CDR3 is TGTGCCAGCACAGGAGGTAGCAATCAGCCCCAGCATTTT.

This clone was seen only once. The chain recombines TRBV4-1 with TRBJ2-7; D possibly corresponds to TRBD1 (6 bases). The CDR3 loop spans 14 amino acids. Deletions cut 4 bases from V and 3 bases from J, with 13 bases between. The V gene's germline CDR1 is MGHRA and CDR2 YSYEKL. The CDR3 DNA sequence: TGCGCCAGCAGCCTCGACAGGACGCACTACGAGCAGTACTTC. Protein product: CASSLDRTHYEQYF.

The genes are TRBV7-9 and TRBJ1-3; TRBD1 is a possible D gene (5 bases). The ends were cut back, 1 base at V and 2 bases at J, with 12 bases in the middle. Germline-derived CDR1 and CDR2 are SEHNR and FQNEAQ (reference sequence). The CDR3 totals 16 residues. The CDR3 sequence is CASSLGRGSPGNTIYF. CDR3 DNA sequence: TGTGCCAGCAGCTTAGGAAGGGGCTCACCTGGAAACACCATATATTTT.

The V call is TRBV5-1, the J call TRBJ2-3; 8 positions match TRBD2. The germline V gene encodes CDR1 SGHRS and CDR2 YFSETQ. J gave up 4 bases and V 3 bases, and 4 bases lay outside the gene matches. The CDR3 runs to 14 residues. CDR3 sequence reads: CASSSTSVSDTQYF. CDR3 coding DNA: TGCGCCAGCAGCTCGACTAGCGTCTCAGATACGCAGTATTTT.

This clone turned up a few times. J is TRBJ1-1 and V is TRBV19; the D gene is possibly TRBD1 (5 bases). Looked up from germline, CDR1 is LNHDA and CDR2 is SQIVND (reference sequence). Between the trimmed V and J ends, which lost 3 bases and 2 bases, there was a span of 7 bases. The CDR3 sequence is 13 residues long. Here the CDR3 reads CASSMTDNTEAFF. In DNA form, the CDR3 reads TGTGCCAGTAGTATGACAGATAACACTGAAGCTTTCTTT.

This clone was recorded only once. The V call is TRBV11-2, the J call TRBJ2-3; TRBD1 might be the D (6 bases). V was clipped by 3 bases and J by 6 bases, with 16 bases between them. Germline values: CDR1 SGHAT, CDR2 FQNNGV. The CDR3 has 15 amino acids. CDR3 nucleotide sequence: TGTGCCAGCAGCTTGAGGCCAGGGGTACCTGATACGCAGTATTTT. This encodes CASSLRPGVPDTQYF.

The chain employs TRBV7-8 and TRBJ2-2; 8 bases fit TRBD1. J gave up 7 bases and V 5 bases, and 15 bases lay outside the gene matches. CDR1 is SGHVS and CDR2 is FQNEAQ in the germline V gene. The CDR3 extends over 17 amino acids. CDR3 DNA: TGTGCCAGCAGCCCAGGGGGCGGGACAATTCTTGGCGGGGAGCTGTTTTTT. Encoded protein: CASSPGGGTILGGELFF.

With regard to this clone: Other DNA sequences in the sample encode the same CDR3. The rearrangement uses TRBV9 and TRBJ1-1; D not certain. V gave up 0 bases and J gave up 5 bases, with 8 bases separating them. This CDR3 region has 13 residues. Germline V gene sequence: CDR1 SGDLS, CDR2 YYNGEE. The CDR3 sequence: CASSVGTGTEAFF. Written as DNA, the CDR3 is TGTGCCAGCAGCGTAGGAACGGGGACTGAAGCTTTCTTT.

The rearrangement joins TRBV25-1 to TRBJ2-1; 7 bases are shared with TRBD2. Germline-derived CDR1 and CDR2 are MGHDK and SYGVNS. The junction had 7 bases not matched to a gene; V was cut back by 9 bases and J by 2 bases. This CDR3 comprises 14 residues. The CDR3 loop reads CASTRDYPYNEQFF. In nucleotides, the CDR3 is TGTGCCAGTACTAGGGACTACCCCTACAATGAGCAGTTCTTC.

CDR3 protein: CASSVFSGRAQYF. The CDR3 coding sequence is TGTGCCAGCAGCGTCTTCAGCGGGAGGGCCCAGTACTTC. The chain recombines TRBV9 with TRBJ2-5; TRBD2 matches at 10 bases. The length of the CDR3 is 13 residues. Germline V gene sequence: CDR1 SGDLS, CDR2 YYNGEE. Trimming removed 2 bases from V and 9 bases from J; junction bases left unmatched: 4.

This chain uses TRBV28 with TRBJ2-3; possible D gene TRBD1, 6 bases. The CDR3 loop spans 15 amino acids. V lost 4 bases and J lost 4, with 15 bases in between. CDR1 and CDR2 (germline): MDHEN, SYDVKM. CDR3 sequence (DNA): TGTGCCAGCAGTTCCAATCCAGGGGTGGCAGATACGCAGTATTTT. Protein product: CASSSNPGVADTQYF.